The rows below give T cell receptor beta chains drawn from one sample of a study of blood T cell repertoires in COVID-19. Data came from immunoSEQ multiplex PCR; TCRdb stores just in-frame clones and leaves some out. The sample includes hundreds of thousands of clones, approximately 82% of them seen just once. Sequencing was performed on PBMCs or T cells enriched from blood (not recorded which). The receptor source for this set is a man aged 35 to 55 who had been exposed to COVID-19. CDR3s leave out the opening cysteine and the closing phenylalanine or tryptophan.

V	J	CDR3
TRBV11-3	TRBJ2-1	ASSPRGRGGGNEQF
TRBV7-2	TRBJ2-4	ASSLAGGGTKNIQY
TRBV7-6	TRBJ1-6	ASSQTTGFGSPLH
TRBV7-3	TRBJ2-3	ASRGTSGATDTQY
TRBV4-1	TRBJ1-2	ASSQGSPDRAFGYT
TRBV9	TRBJ2-7	ASSEPPSGGYEQY
TRBV15	TRBJ2-1	ATAGVPVSSYNEQF
TRBV5-6	TRBJ2-5	ASSASGTGVGTQY
TRBV6-5	TRBJ1-1	ASRPGQGVTF
TRBV10-1	TRBJ2-3	ASSELGGTQY
TRBV7-8	TRBJ1-2	ATRAGVLDGYT
TRBV19	TRBJ2-1	ASSSGPSGYNEQF
TRBV2	TRBJ1-2	ASSLQGNYGYT
TRBV19	TRBJ1-1	ASSMLASLAF
TRBV7-6	TRBJ2-1	ASSLGTIYGEQF
TRBV2	TRBJ2-2	ASSLRTGRGELF
TRBV2	TRBJ2-1	ASSREREGEQF
TRBV18	TRBJ2-5	ASSPGGQETQY
TRBV24-1	TRBJ1-5	ATTGGGNQPQH
TRBV2	TRBJ2-6	ASNQRGSRGESGANVLT
TRBV24-1	TRBJ2-1	ATSAHLGGGTGTPNPYNEQF
TRBV5-1	TRBJ1-2	ASSVGGQGDT
TRBV14	TRBJ2-6	ASSQPGLPPNSGANVLT
TRBV12-3/TRBV12-4	TRBJ2-2	ASSLVGGGELF
TRBV10-3	TRBJ1-2	AILGTQGNGYT
TRBV12-3/TRBV12-4	TRBJ1-2	ASSLGPDPRYT
TRBV5-4	TRBJ2-7	ASSRPTSGSYEQY
TRBV19	TRBJ1-3	ASSIDRAGFLSGNTIY
TRBV7-9	TRBJ2-7	ASSTPTGSGSYEQY
TRBV5-1	TRBJ2-5	ASSTAGGDGETQY
TRBV18	TRBJ2-6	ASSPQFRGLGSGANVLT
TRBV11-2	TRBJ2-7	ASSATSGSYEQY
TRBV30	TRBJ2-1	ASKREGSAEQF
TRBV3-1/TRBV3-2	TRBJ1-2	ASSQDAVGDYGYT
TRBV3-1/TRBV3-2	TRBJ2-1	ASSPPGAGLYNEQF
TRBV5-1	TRBJ1-3	ASSLVQASGNTIY
TRBV27	TRBJ2-5	ASSVTSGREETQY